This T cell receptor (beta chain) comes out of a study of shared clonotypes between healthy human individuals. Study-level results: Expectations were that clonotype sharing among donors would be affected by sequencing depth.

CDR1 SEHNR and CDR2 FQNEAQ come from the germline V gene (reference sequence). The CDR3 contains 13 residues. V dropped 3 bases and J dropped 8 bases, with 13 bases sitting between them. Comments on this clone: Its matching antigen is unknown.

Produced via immunoSEQ multiplex PCR; TCRdb's table is partial and in-frame only. The sample has around 1.4 million clones, approximately 98.5% seen once. This receptor was identified in a young man in good health. V usage is TRBV7-9 and J usage is TRBJ1-1; D is undetermined. The sample consisted of naive CD4+ T cells sorted from blood. Described subset: CD45RA+ positively selected. CDR3 coding DNA: TGTGCCAGCAGCTTTGTCTCTCAGGCAGAAGCTTTCTTT. As protein: CASSFVSQAEAFF.